These T cell receptor beta chains were read from a single sample in a study of cytotoxic CD8 clonotypes in ibrutinib-treated CLL. The table came from immunoSEQ multiplex PCR; TCRdb's copy has only in-frame clones and leaves some out. The table has approximately 330,000 clones, 80% seen once; the top ten hold under 8.5%. Sequencing was performed on PBMCs, taken before ibrutinib treatment. All receptors derive from a human donor with chronic lymphocytic leukemia. Each CDR3 is given with its conserved first and last residue. The D gene is left open where the match is weak. Clone size, where shown, is once, few, many, or a class for clones that have expanded.

CDR3 protein	CDR3 DNA	clone size	D gene	V gene	J gene
CASSYSWGSYNEQFF	TGTGCCAGCAGTTACTCGTGGGGATCCTACAATGAGCAGTTCTTC	-	-	TRBV6-5	TRBJ2-1
CASSYTSDRAGNTIYF	TGTGCCAGCAGTTACACTTCTGACAGGGCTGGAAACACCATATATTTT	-	TRBD1	TRBV6-5	TRBJ1-3
CASSASHYGPYNEQFF	TGTGCCAGCAGCGCATCTCATTATGGACCCTACAATGAGCAGTTCTTC	once	-	TRBV9	TRBJ2-1
CASSSTRTEEQYF	TGTGCCAGTAGTAGTACACGGACTGAGGAGCAGTACTTC	-	-	TRBV19	TRBJ2-7
CASRARDKVNEQFF	TGTGCCAGCAGGGCCCGGGACAAGGTCAATGAGCAGTTCTTC	once	-	TRBV6-6	TRBJ2-1
CASSPSTSYEQYF	TGTGCCAGCTCACCGTCTACGTCCTACGAGCAGTACTTC	-	-	TRBV18	TRBJ2-7
CASSEGKGLGKLFF	TGTGCCAGCAGTGAGGGTAAAGGGTTGGGAAAACTGTTTTTT	once	-	TRBV25-1	TRBJ1-4
CASTWAGSNEKLFF	TGTGCCAGCACTTGGGCAGGGTCAAATGAAAAACTGTTTTTT	once	-	TRBV25-1	TRBJ1-4
CATSRDPVSGELFF	TGTGCCACCAGCAGAGATCCGGTTTCCGGGGAGCTGTTTTTT	few	-	TRBV15	TRBJ2-2
CASNRQGIGQPQHF	TGTGCCAGTAATCGACAGGGTATTGGTCAGCCCCAGCATTTT	-	TRBD1	TRBV19	TRBJ1-5
CASSYSPSGRHEQFF	TGTGCCAGCAGTTACTCCCCTAGCGGGAGGCATGAGCAGTTCTTC	-	TRBD2	TRBV6-6	TRBJ2-1
CASSSGQGMNTEAFF	TGTGCCAGCAGTTCTGGACAGGGAATGAACACTGAAGCTTTCTTT	once	TRBD1	TRBV27	TRBJ1-1